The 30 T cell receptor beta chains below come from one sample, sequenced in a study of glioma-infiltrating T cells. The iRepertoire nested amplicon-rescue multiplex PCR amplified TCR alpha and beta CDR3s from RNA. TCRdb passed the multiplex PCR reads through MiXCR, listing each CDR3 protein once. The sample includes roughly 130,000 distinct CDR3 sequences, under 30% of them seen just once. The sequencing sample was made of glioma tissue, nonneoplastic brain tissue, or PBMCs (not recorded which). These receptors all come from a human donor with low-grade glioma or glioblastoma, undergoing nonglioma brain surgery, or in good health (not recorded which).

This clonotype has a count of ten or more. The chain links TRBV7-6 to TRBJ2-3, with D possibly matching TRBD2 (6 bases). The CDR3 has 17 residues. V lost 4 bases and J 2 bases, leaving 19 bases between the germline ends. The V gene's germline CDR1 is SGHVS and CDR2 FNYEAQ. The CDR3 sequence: CASSSGLNRDLTDTQYF. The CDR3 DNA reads TGTGCCAGCAGCTCCGGACTAAACCGTGACCTCACAGATACGCAGTATTTT.

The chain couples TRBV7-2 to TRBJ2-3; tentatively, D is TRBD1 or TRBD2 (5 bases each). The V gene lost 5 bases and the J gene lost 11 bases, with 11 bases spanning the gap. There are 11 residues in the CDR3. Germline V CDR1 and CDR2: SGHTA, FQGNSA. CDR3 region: CASSLHGGQYF. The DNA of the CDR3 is TGTGCCAGCAGCCTCCATGGGGGGCAGTATTTT. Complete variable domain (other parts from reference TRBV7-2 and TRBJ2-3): GAGVSQSPSNKVTEKGKDVELRCDPISGHTALYWYRQSLGQGLEFLIYFQGNSAPDKSGLPSDRFSAERTGGSVSTLTIQRTQQEDSAVYLCASSLHGGQYFGPGTRLTVL.

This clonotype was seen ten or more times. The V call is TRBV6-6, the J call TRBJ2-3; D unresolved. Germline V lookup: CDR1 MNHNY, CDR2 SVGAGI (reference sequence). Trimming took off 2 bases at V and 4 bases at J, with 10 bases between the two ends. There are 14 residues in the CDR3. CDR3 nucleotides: TGTGCCAGCAGTTACGTGGTAGAGTCAGATACGCAGTATTTT. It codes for CASSYVVESDTQYF.

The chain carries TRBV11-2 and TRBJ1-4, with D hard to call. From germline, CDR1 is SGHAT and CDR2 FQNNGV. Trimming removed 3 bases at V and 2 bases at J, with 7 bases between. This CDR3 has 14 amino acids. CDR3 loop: CASSFAATNEKLFF. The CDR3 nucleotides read TGTGCCAGCAGCTTTGCAGCCACTAATGAAAAACTGTTTTTT.

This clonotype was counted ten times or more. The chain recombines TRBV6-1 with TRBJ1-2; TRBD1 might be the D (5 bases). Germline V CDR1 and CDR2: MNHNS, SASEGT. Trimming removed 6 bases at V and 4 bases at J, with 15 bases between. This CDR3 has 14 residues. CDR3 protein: CASSNQGGGYGYTF. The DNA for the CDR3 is TGTGCCAGCAGCAACCAGGGAGGAGGCTATGGCTACACCTTC.

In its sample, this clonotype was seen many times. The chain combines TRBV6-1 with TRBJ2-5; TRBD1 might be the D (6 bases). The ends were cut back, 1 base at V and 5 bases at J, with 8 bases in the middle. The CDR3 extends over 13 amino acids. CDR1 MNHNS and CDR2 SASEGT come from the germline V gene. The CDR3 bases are TGTGCCAGCAGTGAAGAAGGGGGTGAGACCCAGTACTTC. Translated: CASSEEGGETQYF.

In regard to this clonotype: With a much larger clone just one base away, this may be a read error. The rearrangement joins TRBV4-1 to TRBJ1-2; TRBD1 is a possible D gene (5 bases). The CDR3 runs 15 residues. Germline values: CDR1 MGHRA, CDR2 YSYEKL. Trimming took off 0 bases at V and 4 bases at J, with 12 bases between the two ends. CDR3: CASSQDIGATYGYTF. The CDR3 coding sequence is TGCGCCAGCAGCCAAGATATCGGGGCCACCTATGGCTACACCTTC.

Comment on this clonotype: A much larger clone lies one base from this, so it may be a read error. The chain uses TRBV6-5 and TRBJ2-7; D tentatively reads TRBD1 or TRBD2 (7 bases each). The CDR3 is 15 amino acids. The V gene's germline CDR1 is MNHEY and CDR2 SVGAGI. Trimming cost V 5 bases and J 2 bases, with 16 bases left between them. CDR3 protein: CASSEVRGGTYEQYV. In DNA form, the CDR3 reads TGTGCCAGCAGTGAAGTCAGGGGGGGAACCTACGAGCAGTACGTC.

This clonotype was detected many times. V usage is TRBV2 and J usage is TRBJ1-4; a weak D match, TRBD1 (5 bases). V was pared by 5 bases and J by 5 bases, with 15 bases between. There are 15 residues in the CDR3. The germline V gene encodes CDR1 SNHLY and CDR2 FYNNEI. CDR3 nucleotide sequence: TGTGCCAGCAGTAGTCGACAGAAGCGAAATGAAAAACTGTTTTTT. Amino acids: CASSSRQKRNEKLFF.

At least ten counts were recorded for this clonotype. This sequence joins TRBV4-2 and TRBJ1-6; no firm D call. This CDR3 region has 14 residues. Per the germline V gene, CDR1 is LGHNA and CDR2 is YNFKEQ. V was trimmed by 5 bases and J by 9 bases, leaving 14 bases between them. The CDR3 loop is CASSGPDIVSPLHF. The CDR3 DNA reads TGTGCCAGCAGCGGGCCGGATATAGTTTCACCCCTCCACTTT.

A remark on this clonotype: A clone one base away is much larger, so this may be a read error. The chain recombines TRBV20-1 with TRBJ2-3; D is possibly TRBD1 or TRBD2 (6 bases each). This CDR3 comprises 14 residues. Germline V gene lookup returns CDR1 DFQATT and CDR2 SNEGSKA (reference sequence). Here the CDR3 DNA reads TGCAGTGCTAGAGAGGGGGGCAGCACAGATAAGCAGTATTTT. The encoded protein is CSAREGGSTDKQYF.

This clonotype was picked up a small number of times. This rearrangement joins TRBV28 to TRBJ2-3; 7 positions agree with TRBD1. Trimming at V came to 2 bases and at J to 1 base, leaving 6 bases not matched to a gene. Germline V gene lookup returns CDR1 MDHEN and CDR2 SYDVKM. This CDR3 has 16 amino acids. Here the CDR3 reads CASSLTGQAGTDTQYF. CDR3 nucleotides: TGTGCCAGCAGTTTAACCGGACAGGCTGGCACAGATACGCAGTATTTT.

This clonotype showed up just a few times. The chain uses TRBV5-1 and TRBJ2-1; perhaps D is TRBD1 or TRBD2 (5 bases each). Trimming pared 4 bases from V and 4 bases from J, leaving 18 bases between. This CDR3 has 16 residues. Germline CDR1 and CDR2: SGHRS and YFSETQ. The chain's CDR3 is CASSPTGTPGYNEQFF. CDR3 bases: TGCGCCAGCAGCCCCACCGGGACCCCCGGGTACAATGAGCAGTTCTTC.

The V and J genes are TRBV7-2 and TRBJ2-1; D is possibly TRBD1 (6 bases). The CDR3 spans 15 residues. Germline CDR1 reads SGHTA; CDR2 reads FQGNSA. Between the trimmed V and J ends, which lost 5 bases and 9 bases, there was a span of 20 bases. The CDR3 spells CASSPPPGVSFEQFF. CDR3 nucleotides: TGTGCCAGCAGCCCCCCGCCAGGGGTAAGTTTTGAGCAGTTCTTC.

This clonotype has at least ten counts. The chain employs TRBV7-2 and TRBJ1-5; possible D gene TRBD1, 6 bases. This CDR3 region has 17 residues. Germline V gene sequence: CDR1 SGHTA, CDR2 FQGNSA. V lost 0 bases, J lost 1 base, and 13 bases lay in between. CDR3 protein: CASSLAQGGGSNQPQHF. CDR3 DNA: TGTGCCAGCAGCTTAGCGCAAGGGGGGGGAAGCAATCAGCCCCAGCATTTT.

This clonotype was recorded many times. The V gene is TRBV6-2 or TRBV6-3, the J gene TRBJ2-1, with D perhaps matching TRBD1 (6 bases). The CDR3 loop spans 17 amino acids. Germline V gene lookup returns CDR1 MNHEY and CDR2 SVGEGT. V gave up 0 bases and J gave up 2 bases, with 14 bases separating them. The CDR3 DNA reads TGTGCCAGCAGTTACTCGCCGACAGGTCCCCCCTACAATGAGCAGTTCTTC. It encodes CASSYSPTGPPYNEQFF.

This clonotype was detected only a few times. In DNA form, the CDR3 reads TGTGCCAGCAGCTTAGCCGGAGTTGACGGCTACACCTTC. Amino acid sequence: CASSLAGVDGYTF. V is TRBV11-2 and J is TRBJ1-2; D call uncertain. Deletions cut 1 base from V and 8 bases from J, with 11 bases between. The CDR3 runs to 13 residues. Per germline, CDR1 SGHAT and CDR2 FQNNGV.

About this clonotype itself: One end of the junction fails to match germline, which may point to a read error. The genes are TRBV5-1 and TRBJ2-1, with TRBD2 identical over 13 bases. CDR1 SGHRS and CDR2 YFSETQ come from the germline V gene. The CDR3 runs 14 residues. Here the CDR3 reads CASSKTSGGPPGVF. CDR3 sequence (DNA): TGCGCCAGCAGCAAGACTAGCGGGGGGCCTCCTGGGGTCTTC. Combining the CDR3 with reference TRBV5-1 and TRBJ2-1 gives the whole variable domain KAGVTQTPRYLIKTRGQQVTLSCSPISGHRSVSWYQQTPGQGLQFLFEYFSETQRNKGNFPGRFSGRQFSNSRSEMNVSTLELGDSALYLCASSKTSGGPPGVFGPGTRLTVL.

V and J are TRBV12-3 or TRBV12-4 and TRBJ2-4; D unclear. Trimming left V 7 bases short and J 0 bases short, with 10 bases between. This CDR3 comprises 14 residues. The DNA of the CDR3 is TGTGCCAGCACGGGTAGGGTAGCCAAAAACATTCAGTACTTC. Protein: CASTGRVAKNIQYF.

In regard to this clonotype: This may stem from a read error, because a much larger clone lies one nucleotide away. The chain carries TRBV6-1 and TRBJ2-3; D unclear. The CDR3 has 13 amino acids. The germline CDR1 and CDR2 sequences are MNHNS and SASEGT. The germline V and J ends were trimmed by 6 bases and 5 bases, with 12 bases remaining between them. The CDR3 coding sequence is TGTGCCAGCAGCGCTCTGGCGGAAGATACGCAGTATTTT. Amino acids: CASSALAEDTQYF.

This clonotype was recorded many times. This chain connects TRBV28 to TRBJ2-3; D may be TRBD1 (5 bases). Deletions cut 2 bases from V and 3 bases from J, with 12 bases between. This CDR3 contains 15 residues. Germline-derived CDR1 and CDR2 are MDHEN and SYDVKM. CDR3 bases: TGTGCCAGCAGTTTAAGGGGCCGAACAACAGATACGCAGTATTTT. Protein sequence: CASSLRGRTTDTQYF.

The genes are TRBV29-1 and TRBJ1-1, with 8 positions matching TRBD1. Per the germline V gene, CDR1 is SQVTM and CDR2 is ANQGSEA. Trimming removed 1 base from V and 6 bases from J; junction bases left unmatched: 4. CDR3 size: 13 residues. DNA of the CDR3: TGCAGCGTTGAAGTGGACAGGGCCCCTGAAGCTTTCTTT. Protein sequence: CSVEVDRAPEAFF.

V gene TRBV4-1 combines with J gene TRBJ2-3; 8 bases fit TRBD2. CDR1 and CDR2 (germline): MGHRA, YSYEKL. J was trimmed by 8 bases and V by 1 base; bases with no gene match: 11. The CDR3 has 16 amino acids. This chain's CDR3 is CASSQGRAGARGTQYF. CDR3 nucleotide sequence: TGCGCCAGCAGCCAAGGCCGAGCGGGGGCTAGGGGTACGCAGTATTTT.

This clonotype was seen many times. The CDR3 reads CASSYSNAGDEKLFF. The CDR3 nucleotides are TGTGCCAGCAGTTACTCGAATGCGGGGGATGAAAAACTGTTTTTT. The rearrangement links TRBV6-2 or TRBV6-3 to TRBJ1-4; a weak D match, TRBD1 (5 bases). Looked up from germline, CDR1 is MNHEY and CDR2 is SVGEGT. The ends were cut back, 0 bases at V and 6 bases at J, with 11 bases in the middle. The CDR3 totals 15 residues.

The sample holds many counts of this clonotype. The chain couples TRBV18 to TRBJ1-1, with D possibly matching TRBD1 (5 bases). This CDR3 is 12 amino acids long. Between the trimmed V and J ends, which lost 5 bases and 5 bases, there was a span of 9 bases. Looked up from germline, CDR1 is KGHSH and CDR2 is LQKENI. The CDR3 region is CASSFGGTEAFF. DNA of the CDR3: TGTGCCAGCTCATTCGGGGGGACTGAAGCTTTCTTT.

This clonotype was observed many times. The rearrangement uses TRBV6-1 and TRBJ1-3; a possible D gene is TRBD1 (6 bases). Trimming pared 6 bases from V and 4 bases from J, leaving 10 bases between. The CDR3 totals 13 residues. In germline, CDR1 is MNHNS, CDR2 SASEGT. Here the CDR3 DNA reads TGTGCCAGCAGCTCAACAGGGGGAAACACCATATATTTT. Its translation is CASSSTGGNTIYF.

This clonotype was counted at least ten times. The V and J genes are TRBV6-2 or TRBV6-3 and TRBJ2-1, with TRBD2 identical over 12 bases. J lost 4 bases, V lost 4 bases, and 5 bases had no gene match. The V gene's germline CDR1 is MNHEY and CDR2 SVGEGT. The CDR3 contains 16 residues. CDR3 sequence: CASSSSGLAGYNEQFF. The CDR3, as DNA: TGTGCCAGCAGTTCTTCAGGACTAGCGGGGTACAATGAGCAGTTCTTC.

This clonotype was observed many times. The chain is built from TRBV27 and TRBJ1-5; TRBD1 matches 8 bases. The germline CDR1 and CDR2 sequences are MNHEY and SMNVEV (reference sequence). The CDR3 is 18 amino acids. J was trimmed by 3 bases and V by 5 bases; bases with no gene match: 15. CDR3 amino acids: CASSPPPYDRGDNQPQHF. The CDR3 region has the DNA TGTGCCAGCAGTCCACCCCCGTACGACAGGGGCGACAATCAGCCCCAGCATTTT.

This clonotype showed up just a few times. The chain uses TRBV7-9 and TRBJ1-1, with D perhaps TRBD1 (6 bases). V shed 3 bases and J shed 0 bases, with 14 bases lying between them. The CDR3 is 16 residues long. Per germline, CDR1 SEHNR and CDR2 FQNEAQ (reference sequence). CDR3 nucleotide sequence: TGTGCCAGCAGCTTGGACGACAGGCTCCTGAACACTGAAGCTTTCTTT. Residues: CASSLDDRLLNTEAFF.

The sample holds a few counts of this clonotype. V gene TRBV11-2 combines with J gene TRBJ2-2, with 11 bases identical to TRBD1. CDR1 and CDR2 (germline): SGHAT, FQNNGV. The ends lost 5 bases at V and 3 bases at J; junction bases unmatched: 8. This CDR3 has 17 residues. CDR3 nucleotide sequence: TGTGCCAGCAGCGCATTGCCGGGACAGGGGGACACCGGGGAGCTGTTTTTT. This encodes CASSALPGQGDTGELFF. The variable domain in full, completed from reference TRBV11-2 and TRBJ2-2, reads EAGVAQSPRYKIIEKRQSVAFWCNPISGHATLYWYQQILGQGPKLLIQFQNNGVVDDSQLPKDRFSAERLKGVDSTLKIQPAKLEDSAVYLCASSALPGQGDTGELFFGEGSRLTVL.